This record concerns one T cell receptor (beta chain) sequence. Its antigen is still unknown. The method was immunoSEQ multiplex PCR; TCRdb's version includes in-frame clones alone and lacks a portion of them. The profile shows about 65,000 clones, roughly 85% of them singletons. The data originate from a study of a mutant IDH1 vaccine in newly diagnosed glioma. Time point indicated: week 23, last vaccination. Alongside topical imiquimod, each dose of vaccine comprised 300 ug of mutant IDH1 20-mer peptide. The CDR3 spans 16 residues. Germline V gene data show CDR1 as SGHTS and CDR2 as YDEGEE. V shed 4 bases and J shed 1 base, with 17 bases lying between them.

The sequenced sample was PBMCs, obtained from a glioma patient whose treatment included an IDH1 peptide vaccine. This sequence was found in a man aged 30-40 years with glioma. The V and J genes are TRBV5-8 and TRBJ1-2; possibly TRBD1 for D (5 bases). CDR3 loop: CASSAPRTTVNYGYTF. CDR3 in DNA: TGTGCCAGCAGCGCCCCTCGGACGACAGTTAACTATGGCTACACCTTC.